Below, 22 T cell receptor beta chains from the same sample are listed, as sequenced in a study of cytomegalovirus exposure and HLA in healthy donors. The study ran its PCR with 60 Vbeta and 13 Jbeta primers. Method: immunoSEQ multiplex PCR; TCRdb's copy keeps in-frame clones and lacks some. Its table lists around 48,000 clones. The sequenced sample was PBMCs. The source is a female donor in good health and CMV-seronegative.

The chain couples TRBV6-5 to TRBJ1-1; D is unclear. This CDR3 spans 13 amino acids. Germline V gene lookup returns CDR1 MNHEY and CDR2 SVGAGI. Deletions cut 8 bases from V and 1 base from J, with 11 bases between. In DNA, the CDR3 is TGTGCCAGCGGGATGGGAGAGAACACTGAAGCTTTCTTT. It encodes CASGMGENTEAFF.

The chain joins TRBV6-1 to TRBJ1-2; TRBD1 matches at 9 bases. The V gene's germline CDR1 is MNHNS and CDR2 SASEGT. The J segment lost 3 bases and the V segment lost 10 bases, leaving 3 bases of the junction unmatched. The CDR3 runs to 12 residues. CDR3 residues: CATGQGHYGYTF. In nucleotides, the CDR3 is TGTGCCACCGGACAGGGGCACTATGGCTACACCTTC.

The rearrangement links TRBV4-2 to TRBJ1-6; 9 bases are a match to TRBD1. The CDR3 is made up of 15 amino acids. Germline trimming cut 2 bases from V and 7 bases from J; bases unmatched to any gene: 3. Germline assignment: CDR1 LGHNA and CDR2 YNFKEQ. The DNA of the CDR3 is TGTGCCAGCAGCCAATTTGGGACAGGGAATTCACCCCTCCACTTT. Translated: CASSQFGTGNSPLHF.

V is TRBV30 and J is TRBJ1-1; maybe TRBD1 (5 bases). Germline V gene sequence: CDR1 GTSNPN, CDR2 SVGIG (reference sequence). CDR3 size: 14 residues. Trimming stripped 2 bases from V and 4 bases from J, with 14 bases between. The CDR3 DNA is TGTGCCTGGAGTACTCGAACAGGTTTCACTGAAGCTTTCTTT. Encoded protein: CAWSTRTGFTEAFF. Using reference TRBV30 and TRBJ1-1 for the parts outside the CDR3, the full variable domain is SQTIHQWPATLVQPVGSPLSLECTVEGTSNPNLYWYRQAAGRGLQLLFYSVGIGQISSEVPQNLSASRPQDRQFILSSKKLLLSDSGFYLCAWSTRTGFTEAFFGQGTRLTVV.

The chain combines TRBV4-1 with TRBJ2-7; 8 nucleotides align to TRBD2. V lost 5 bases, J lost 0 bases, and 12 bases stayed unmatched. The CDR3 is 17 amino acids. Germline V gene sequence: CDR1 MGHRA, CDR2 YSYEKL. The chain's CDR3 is CASSYSGGAVSSYEQYF. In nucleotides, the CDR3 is TGCGCCAGCAGCTACTCGGGAGGGGCTGTCAGCTCCTACGAGCAGTACTTC.

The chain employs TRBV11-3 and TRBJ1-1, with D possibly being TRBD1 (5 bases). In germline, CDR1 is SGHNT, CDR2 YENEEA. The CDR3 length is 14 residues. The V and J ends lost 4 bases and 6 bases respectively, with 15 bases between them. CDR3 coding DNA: TGTGCCAGCAGCTCGCCTTCTGGGGGGTCTGAAGCTTTCTTT. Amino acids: CASSSPSGGSEAFF. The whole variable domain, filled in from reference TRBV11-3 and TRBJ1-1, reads EAGVVQSPRYKIIEKKQPVAFWCNPISGHNTLYWYLQNLGQGPELLIRYENEEAVDDSQLPKDRFSAERLKGVDSTLKIQPAELGDSAVYLCASSSPSGGSEAFFGQGTRLTVV.

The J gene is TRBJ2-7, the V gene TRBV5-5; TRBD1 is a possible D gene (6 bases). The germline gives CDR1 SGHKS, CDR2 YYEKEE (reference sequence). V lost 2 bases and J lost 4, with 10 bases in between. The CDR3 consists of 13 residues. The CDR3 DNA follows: TGTGCCAGCAGCTTTGGCAGGGGATACGAGCAGTACTTC. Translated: CASSFGRGYEQYF.

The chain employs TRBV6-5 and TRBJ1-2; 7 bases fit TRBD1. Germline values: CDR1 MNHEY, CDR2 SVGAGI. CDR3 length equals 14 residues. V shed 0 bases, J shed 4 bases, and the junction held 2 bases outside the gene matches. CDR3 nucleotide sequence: TGTGCCAGCAGTTACTCAGGGGGCGGCTATGGCTACACCTTC. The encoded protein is CASSYSGGGYGYTF.

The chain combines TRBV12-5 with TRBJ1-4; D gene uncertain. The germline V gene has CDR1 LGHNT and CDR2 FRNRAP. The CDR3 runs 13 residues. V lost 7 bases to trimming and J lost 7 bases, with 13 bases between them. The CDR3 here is CASAQRLAEKLFF. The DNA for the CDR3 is TGTGCTAGTGCCCAAAGGTTAGCTGAAAAACTGTTTTTT.

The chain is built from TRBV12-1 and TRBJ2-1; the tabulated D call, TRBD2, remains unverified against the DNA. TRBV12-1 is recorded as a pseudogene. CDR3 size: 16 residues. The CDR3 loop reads CASSFMSGSSYNEQFF. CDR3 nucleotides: TGTGCCAGCAGCTTTATGAGCGGGAGCTCCTACAATGAGCAGTTCTTC.

This chain's CDR3 is CASRFRGDPYNEQFF. CDR3 bases: TGTGCCAGCAGATTCAGGGGCGACCCCTACAATGAGCAGTTCTTC. The V call is TRBV2, the J call TRBJ2-1; tentatively, D is TRBD1 (6 bases). The CDR3 consists of 15 residues. CDR1 SNHLY and CDR2 FYNNEI come from the germline V gene. Trimming took off 6 bases at V and 2 bases at J, with 14 bases between the two ends.

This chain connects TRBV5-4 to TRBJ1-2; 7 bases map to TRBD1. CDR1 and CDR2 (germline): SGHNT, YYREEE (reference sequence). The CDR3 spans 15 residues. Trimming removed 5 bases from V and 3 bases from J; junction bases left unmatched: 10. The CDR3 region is CASSKRDREDYGYTF. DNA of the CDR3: TGTGCCAGCAGTAAAAGAGACAGGGAGGACTATGGCTACACCTTC. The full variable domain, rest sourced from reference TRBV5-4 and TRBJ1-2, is ETGVTQSPTHLIKTRGQQVTLRCSSQSGHNTVSWYQQALGQGPQFIFQYYREEENGRGNFPPRFSGLQFPNYSSELNVNALELDDSALYLCASSKRDREDYGYTFGSGTRLTVV.

The CDR3 nucleotides read TGCGCCAGCAGCGGAAGCCCGACAGGGGGAAACAATGAGCAGTTCTTC. Its protein is CASSGSPTGGNNEQFF. This chain links TRBV4-1 with TRBJ2-1, with 9 bases lining up with TRBD1. Germline V gene sequence: CDR1 MGHRA, CDR2 YSYEKL. The CDR3 covers 16 residues. V trimming: 5 bases; J trimming: 5 bases; junction bases outside the gene matches: 10.

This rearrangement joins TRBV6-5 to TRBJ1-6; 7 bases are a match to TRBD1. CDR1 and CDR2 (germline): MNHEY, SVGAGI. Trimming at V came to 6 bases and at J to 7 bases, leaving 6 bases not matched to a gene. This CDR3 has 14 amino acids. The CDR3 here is CASRPTGRNSPLHF. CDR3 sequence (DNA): TGTGCCAGCAGGCCGACAGGGCGGAATTCACCCCTCCACTTT.

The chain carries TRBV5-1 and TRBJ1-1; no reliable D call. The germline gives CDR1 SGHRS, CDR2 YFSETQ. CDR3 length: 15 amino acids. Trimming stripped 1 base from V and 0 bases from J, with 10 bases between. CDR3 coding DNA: TGCGCCAGCAGCTTGTCTCCGGGAGTGAACACTGAAGCTTTCTTT. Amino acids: CASSLSPGVNTEAFF. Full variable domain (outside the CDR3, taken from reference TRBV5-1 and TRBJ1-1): KAGVTQTPRYLIKTRGQQVTLSCSPISGHRSVSWYQQTPGQGLQFLFEYFSETQRNKGNFPGRFSGRQFSNSRSEMNVSTLELGDSALYLCASSLSPGVNTEAFFGQGTRLTVV.

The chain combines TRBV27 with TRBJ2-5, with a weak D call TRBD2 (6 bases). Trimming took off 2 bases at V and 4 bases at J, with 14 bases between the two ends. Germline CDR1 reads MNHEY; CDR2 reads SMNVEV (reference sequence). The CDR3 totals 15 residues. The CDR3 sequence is CASSLGAGFLETQYF. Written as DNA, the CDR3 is TGTGCCAGCAGTTTAGGGGCGGGATTCCTAGAGACCCAGTACTTC.

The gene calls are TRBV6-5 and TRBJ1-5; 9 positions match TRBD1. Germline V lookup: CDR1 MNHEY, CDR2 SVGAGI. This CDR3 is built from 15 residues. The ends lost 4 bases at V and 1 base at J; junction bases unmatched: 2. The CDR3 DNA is TGTGCCAGCAGTTCGGGACAGGGAAGCAATCAGCCCCAGCATTTT. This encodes CASSSGQGSNQPQHF.

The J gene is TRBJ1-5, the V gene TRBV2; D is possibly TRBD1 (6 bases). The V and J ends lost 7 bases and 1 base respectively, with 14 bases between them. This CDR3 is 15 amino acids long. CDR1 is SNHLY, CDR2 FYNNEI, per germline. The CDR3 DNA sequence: TGTGCCAGCAACCCCGGGACACAGAGCAATCAGCCCCAGCATTTT. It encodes CASNPGTQSNQPQHF.

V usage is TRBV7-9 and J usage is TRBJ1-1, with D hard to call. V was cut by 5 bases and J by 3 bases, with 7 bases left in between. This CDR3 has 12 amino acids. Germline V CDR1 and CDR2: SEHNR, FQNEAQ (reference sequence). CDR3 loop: CASSQRDTEAFF. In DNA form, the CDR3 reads TGTGCCAGCAGCCAGCGGGACACTGAAGCTTTCTTT.

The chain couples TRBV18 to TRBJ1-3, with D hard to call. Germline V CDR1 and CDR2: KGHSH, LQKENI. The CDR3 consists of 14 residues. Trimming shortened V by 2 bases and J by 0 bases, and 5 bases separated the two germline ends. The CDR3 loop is CASSPSVSGNTIYF. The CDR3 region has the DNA TGTGCCAGCTCACCATCAGTCTCTGGAAACACCATATATTTT.

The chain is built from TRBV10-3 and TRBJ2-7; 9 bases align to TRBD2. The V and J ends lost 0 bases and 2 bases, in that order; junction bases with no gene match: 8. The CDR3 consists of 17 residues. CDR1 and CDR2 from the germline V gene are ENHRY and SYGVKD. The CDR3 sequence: CAISESWLAGQTYEQYF. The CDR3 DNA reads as TGTGCCATCAGTGAGTCGTGGCTAGCGGGACAAACCTACGAGCAGTACTTC.

This CDR3 reads CASSPPGSQETQYF. DNA for the CDR3: TGTGCCAGCTCACCACCGGGGAGCCAAGAGACCCAGTACTTC. The rearrangement links TRBV18 to TRBJ2-5; D might be TRBD2 (5 bases). CDR3 length equals 14 residues. Trimming removed 0 bases from V and 1 base from J, with 6 bases in between. CDR1 is KGHSH and CDR2 is LQKENI in the germline V gene.